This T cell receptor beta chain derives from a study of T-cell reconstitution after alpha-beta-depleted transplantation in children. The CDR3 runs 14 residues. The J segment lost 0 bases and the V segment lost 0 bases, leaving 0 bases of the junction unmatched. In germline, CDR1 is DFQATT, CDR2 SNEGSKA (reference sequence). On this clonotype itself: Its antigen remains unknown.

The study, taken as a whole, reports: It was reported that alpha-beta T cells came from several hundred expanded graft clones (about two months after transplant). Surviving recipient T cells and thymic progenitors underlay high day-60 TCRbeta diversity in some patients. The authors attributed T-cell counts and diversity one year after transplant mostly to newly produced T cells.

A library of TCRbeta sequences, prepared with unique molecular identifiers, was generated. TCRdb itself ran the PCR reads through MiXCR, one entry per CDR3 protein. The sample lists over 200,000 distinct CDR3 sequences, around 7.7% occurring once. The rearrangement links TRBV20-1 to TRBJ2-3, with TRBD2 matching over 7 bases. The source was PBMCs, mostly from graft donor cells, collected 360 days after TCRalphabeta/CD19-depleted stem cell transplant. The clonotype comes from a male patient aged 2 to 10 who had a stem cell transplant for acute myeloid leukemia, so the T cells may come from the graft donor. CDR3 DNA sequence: TGCAGTGCTAGAGAAGCGGGGAGCACAGATACGCAGTATTTT. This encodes CSAREAGSTDTQYF.